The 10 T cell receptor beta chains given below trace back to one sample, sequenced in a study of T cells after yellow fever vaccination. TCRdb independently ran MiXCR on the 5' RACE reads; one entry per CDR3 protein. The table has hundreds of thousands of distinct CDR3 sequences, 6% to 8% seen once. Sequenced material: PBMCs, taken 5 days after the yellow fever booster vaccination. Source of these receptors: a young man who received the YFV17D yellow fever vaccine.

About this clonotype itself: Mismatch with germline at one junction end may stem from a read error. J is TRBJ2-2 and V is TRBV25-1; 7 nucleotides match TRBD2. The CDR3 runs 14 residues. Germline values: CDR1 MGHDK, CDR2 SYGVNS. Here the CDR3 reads CASGPRDYGGELSF. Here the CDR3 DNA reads TGTGCCAGCGGCCCCCGGGACTACGGCGGGGAGCTGTCTTTT.

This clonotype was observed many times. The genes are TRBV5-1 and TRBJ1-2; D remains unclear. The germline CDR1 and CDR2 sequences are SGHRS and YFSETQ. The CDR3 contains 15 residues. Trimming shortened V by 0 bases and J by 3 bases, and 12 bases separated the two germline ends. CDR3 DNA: TGCGCCAGCAGCTTGGGGTCAGTGCTTGACTATGGCTACACCTTC. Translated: CASSLGSVLDYGYTF.

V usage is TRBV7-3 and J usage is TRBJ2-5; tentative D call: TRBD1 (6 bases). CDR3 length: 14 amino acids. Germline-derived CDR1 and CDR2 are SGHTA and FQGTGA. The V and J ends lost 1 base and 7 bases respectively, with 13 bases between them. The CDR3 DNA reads TGTGCCAGCAGCTTAAGTTACAGGGAAGGGACCCAGTACTTC. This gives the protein CASSLSYREGTQYF.

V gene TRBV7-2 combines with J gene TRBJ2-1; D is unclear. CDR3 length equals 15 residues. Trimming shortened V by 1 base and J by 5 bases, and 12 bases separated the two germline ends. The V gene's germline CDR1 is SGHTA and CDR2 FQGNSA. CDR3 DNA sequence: TGTGCCAGCAGCTTAGTACTACCGAGCCACAATGAGCAGTTCTTC. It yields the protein CASSLVLPSHNEQFF. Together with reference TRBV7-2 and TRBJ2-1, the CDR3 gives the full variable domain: GAGVSQSPSNKVTEKGKDVELRCDPISGHTALYWYRQSLGQGLEFLIYFQGNSAPDKSGLPSDRFSAERTGGSVSTLTIQRTQQEDSAVYLCASSLVLPSHNEQFFGPGTRLTVL.

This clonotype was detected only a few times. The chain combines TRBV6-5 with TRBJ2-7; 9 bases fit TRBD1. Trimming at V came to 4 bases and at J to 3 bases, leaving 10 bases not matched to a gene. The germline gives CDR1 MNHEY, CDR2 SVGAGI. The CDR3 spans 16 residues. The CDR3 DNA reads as TGTGCCAGCAGTTTGTACACCGGGACAGGGCTCTACGAGCAGTACTTC. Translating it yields CASSLYTGTGLYEQYF.

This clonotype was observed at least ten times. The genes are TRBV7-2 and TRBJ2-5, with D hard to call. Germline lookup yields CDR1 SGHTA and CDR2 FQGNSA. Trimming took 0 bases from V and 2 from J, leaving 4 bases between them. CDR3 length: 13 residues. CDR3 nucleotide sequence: TGTGCCAGCAGCTTAGCTCCACAAGAGACCCAGTACTTC. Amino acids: CASSLAPQETQYF.

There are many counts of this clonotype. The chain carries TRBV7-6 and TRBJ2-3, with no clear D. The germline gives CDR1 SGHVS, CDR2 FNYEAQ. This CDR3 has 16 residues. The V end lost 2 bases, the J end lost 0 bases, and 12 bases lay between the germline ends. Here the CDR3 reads CASSLTGILSTDTQYF. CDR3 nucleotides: TGTGCCAGCAGCTTAACTGGCATCCTAAGCACAGATACGCAGTATTTT.

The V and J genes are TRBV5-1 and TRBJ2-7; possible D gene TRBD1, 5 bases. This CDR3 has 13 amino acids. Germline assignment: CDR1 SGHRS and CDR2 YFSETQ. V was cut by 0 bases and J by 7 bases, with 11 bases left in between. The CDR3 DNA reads TGCGCCAGCAGCTTGGCCAGGGCTCGAGAGCAGTACTTC. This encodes CASSLARAREQYF.

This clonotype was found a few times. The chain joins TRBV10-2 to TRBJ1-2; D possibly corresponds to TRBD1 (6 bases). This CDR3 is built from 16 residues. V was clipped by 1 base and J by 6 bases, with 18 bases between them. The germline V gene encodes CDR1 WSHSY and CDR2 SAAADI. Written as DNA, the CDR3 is TGCGCCAGCAGTGAGTTAAGGACAGTTCGGTACGATGGCTACACCTTC. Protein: CASSELRTVRYDGYTF.

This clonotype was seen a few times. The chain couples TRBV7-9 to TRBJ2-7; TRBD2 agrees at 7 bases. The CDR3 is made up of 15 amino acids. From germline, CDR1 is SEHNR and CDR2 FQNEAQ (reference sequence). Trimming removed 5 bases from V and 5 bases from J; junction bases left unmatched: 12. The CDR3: CASSAVRSGGHEQYF. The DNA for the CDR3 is TGTGCCAGCAGCGCCGTCCGGTCGGGAGGCCACGAGCAGTACTTC.